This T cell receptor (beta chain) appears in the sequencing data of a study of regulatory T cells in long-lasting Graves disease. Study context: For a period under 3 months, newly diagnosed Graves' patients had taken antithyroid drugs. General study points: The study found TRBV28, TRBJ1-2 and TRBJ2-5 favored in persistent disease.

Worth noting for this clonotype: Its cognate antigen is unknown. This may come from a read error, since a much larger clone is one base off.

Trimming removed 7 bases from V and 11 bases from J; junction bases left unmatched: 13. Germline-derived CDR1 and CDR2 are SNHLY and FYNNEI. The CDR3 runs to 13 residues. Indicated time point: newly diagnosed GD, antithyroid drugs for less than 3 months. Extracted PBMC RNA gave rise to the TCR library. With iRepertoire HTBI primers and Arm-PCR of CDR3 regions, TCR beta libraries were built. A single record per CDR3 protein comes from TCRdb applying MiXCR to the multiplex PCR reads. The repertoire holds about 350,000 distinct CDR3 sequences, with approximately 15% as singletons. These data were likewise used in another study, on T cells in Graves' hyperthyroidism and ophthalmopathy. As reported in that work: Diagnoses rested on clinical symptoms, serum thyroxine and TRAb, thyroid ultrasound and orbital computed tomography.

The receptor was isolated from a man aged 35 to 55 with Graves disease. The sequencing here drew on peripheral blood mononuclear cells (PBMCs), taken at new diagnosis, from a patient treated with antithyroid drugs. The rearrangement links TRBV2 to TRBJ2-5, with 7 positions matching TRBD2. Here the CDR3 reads CASTETSIGSQYF. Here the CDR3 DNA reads TGTGCCAGCACTGAGACTAGCATAGGATCGCAGTACTTC.